This T cell receptor beta chain was observed in a study of blood T cells in healthy people across ages. With a J-beta primer mix and a sample-barcoded 5' primer, a second PCR ran roughly 6 to 11 cycles. Template switching added a 12-random-nucleotide identifier to every cDNA molecule. Via MiXCR, TCRdb re-called the 5' RACE reads, giving one row per CDR3 protein. The sample includes 700,000 to 950,000 distinct CDR3 sequences, approximately 39% of them seen just once. Per-sample PBMC isolation yielded at least 6.5 million cells. The CDR3 extends over 14 amino acids. Trimming cost V 6 bases and J 7 bases; bases outside gene matches: 10. Looked up from germline, CDR1 is MRHNA and CDR2 is SNTAGT.

The V call is TRBV6-4, the J call TRBJ1-2; TRBD1 matches 8 bases. The sample consisted of blood. The TCR sequence derives from a woman in her fifties or sixties in good health. CDR3 amino acids: CASRADRGGGGYTF. The DNA for the CDR3 is TGTGCCAGCAGAGCCGACAGGGGAGGAGGTGGCTACACCTTC.